Here is one T cell receptor (beta chain) with its context. This clonotype was counted ten times or more. There is no known antigen for this receptor. Per-base quality was not reported, and no clone a single base away is much larger than it. Measured from the cysteine to the phenylalanine, the CDR3 is 13 residues long. Only the CDR3 DNA stays, 39 bases, in frame from base 1. V is cut back by 5 bases and J by 6 bases, with 7 bases in the junction unmatched. Via the germline V gene, CDR1 is SGHTA and CDR2 FQGNSA. The source of the sample is a study of T cells in Graves' hyperthyroidism and ophthalmopathy (dated by TCRdb to 2018 to 2020). Concerning the study at large: Peripheral blood samples were taken at initial diagnosis, before any treatment was given. For training and testing, the 100 or so patients in the discovery cohort were randomly divided in a 7:3 ratio. In addition, the study compared T-cell repertoires in thyroid tissue and in blood from over 5 Graves' hyperthyroidism patients. Prospective prediction of ophthalmopathy was tested in an independent validation cohort consisting of roughly 20 hyperthyroidism patients and some 15 patients who later progressed to ophthalmopathy. TCR V-J signatures able to tell the groups apart were searched for in a discovery cohort of 90 to 100 patients, of whom 43 had Graves' ophthalmopathy and around 56 had stable Graves' hyperthyroidism. Once sampling was done, hyperthyroidism patients were given methimazole at a starting dose of 30 mg daily, whereas ophthalmopathy patients were given high-dose intravenous methylprednisolone. The paper describes TCR Vbeta CDR3 sequencing of 120 to 150 peripheral blood samples, made up of about 41 ophthalmopathy patients, roughly 80 hyperthyroidism patients and 17 progressor patients. Here is what the overall study found, with its caveats: During validation, the model predicted progression to ophthalmopathy a median of approximately 6 months ahead of onset, with around 71% sensitivity and around 73% specificity. Sample size was not statistically predetermined, and investigators were not blinded to group allocation. Most expanded thyroid clonotypes (frequency above 0.001) were also found in blood, which suggests that blood repertoires may mirror thyroid immune responses. A model built on a 13 V-J signature distinguished ophthalmopathy from stable hyperthyroidism, reaching about 89% sensitivity and approximately 83% specificity in cross-validation and 80%/75% in testing.

Moderately to severely active disease, a Clinical Activity Score of at least 3, a NOSPECS grade of at least 4, and a duration under 3 months were present in ophthalmopathy patients. The study excluded patients with uncontrolled infections, other autoimmune diseases, pregnancy or lactation. Diagnoses were established on the basis of clinical symptoms, serum thyroxine and TRAb, thyroid ultrasound, and orbital computed tomography. PBMCs were separated from around 9.1 ml of fresh peripheral blood using Ficoll-Paque density gradient centrifugation. Total RNA was extracted using Trizol reagent, and RNA quality was assessed on an Agilent 2100 Bioanalyzer. Amplification of TCR beta CDR3 regions was carried out from RNA transcripts. The TCR CDR3 was subjected to a first round of RT-PCR using the HTBI primer set and the Qiagen OneStep RT-PCR kit. A second multiplex PCR round built the libraries, followed by size selection and purification. Sequencing of the libraries was done on an Illumina HiSeq2000 using paired-end 100 bp reads. In the original analysis: Raw data were processed with SOAPnuke, discarding reads with adapters, uncalled bases, mean Phred below 15, or no exact constant-primer or identifier match. COPE v1.2.5 was used to merge high-quality paired reads, and clonotypes were defined as unique nucleotide sequences. Clonotypes were aligned to IMGT TRBV, TRBD and TRBJ reference segments using MiTCR v1.1. Analysis was restricted to V-J combinations with a frequency above 0.0001, which covered roughly 99% of repertoires. A TCS score was defined as the ratio between F50 (clonal expansion) and ExV (chaos), using BLOSUM62-based TCRdist between CDR3 peptides within each V-J. Welch's t-statistics and random forest reduced fewer than 550 V-J features to about 13, which were used in a naive Bayes classifier (R e1071). TCRdb redid the processing of the public reads, applying fastp at Q25 and MiXCR, and retained in-frame beta chains. Here each entry gathers all rows of one CDR3 protein and keeps the most common genes and DNA. It is TCRdb's table, rather than the study itself, that gives the V and J calls and clone size. The sample records hundreds of thousands of distinct CDR3 sequences, approximately 25% of which are singletons. The top ten clones comprise about 11% of the sample.

The receptor comes from a woman aged 25 to 45 with Graves' ophthalmopathy. Sequencing was carried out using blood. The rearranged segments are TRBV7-2 and TRBJ2-7, with TRBD1 identical over 7 junction bases. The DNA sequence is given as TGTGCCAGCAGCGTGACAGGGATACTCGAGCAGTACTTC. Translated, it reads CASSVTGILEQYF.